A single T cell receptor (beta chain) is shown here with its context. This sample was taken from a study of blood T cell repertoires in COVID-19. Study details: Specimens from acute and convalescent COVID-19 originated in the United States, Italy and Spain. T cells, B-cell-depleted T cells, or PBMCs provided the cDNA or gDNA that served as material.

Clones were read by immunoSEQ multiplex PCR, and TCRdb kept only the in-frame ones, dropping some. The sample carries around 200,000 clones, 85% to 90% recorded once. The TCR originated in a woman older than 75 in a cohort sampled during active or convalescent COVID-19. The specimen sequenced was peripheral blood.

The DNA of the CDR3 is TGCGCCAGCACCGACCCAGGACAGGGAAACTATGGCTACACCTTC. Encoded protein: CASTDPGQGNYGYTF. V gene TRBV5-1 combines with J gene TRBJ1-2; 8 bases align to TRBD1. The length of the CDR3 is 15 residues. V was clipped by 6 bases and J by 2 bases; unmatched bases: 9. Germline V gene sequence: CDR1 SGHRS, CDR2 YFSETQ.